This T cell receptor beta chain comes out of a study of shared clonotypes between healthy human individuals. Study in general: Plates per donor: three CD4 naive, three CD4 memory, two CD8 naive, one CD8 memory.

In germline, CDR1 is SEHNR, CDR2 FQNEAQ (reference sequence). Trimming took 7 bases from V and 8 from J; bases not matched to a gene: 8. The CDR3 contains 14 residues. The material for each subset, its genomic DNA, was split evenly across several immunoSEQ plates. Each replicate PCR on the sorted subsets used about 0.2 ug DNA (around 30,000 T cell genomes). Sequenced by immunoSEQ multiplex PCR; TCRdb stores in-frame clones only, minus some. In the table there are some 740,000 clones, 80% to 95% of which are singletons. Naive CD8 cells lacked CD45RO and underwent positive selection for CCR7, leaving out terminally differentiated effector memory CD45RA+ cells.

The material sequenced was naive CD8+ T cells sorted from blood. This TCR derives from a young man in good health. The chain uses TRBV7-9 and TRBJ2-2; 9 positions agree with TRBD2. For the CDR3, the DNA is TGTGCCAGCATTTCGGCGGGAGGGACTGGGGAGCTGTTTTTT. Translation: CASISAGGTGELFF.